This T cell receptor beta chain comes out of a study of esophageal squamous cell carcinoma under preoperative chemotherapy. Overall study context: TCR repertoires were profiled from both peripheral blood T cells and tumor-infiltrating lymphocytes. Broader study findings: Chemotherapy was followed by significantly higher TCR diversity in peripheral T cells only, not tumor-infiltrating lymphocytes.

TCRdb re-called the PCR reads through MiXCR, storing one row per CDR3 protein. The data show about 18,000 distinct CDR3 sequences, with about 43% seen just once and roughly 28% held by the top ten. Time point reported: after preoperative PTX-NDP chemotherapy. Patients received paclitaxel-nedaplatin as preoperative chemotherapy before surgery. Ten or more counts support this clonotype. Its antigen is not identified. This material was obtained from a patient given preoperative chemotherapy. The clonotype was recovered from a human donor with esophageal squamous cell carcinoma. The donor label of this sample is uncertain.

The CDR3, as DNA: TGCGCCAGCAGCTTACAGGGTTCTTCTTTCTCTGGGGCCAACGTCCTGACTTTC. This sequence encodes CASSLQGSSFSGANVLTF. The rearrangement joins TRBV5-1 to TRBJ2-6; D possibly corresponds to TRBD1 (6 bases). The germline V gene has CDR1 SGHRS and CDR2 YFSETQ. CDR3 length: 18 residues. V was clipped by 2 bases and J by 0 bases, with 15 bases between them.